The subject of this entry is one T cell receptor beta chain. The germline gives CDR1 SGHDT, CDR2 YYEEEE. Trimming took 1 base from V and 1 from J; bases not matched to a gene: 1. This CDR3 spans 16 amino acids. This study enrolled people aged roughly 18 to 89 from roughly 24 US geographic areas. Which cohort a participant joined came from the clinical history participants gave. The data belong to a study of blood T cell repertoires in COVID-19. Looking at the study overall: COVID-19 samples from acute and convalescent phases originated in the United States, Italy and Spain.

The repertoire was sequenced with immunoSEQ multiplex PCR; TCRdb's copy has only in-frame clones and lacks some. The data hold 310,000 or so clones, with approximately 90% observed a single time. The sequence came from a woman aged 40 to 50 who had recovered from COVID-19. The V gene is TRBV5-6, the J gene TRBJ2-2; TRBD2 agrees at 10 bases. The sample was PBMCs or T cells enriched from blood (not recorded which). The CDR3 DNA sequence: TGTGCCAGCAGCTTGAGGACTAGCGGGAACACCGGGGAGCTGTTTTTT. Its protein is CASSLRTSGNTGELFF.